This T cell receptor beta chain was recovered during a study of neurological immune-mediated disorders. Regarding the study as a whole: Multiple sclerosis, the disease with the least TCR clonal expansion, fell below healthy controls, whereas HTLV-1-associated myelopathy showed the most.

One entry per CDR3 protein results from TCRdb running MiXCR on the 5' RACE reads. The sample has over 55,000 distinct CDR3 sequences, roughly 9.7% seen once. CDR3 length: 14 residues. The ends were cut back, 4 bases at V and 5 bases at J, with 14 bases in the middle. CDR1 KGHDR and CDR2 SFDVKD come from the germline V gene. Time point indicated: longitudinal time-point 2. This clonotype was seen at least ten times. What it binds is not known. This sequence joins TRBV24-1 and TRBJ2-7; the D gene is possibly TRBD1 (6 bases). The sequenced sample was PBMCs. This clonotype was sampled from a man aged 25 to 40 in good health. CDR3 sequence: CATSEAQGPNEQYF. CDR3 coding DNA: TGTGCCACCAGTGAGGCTCAGGGGCCCAACGAGCAGTACTTC.